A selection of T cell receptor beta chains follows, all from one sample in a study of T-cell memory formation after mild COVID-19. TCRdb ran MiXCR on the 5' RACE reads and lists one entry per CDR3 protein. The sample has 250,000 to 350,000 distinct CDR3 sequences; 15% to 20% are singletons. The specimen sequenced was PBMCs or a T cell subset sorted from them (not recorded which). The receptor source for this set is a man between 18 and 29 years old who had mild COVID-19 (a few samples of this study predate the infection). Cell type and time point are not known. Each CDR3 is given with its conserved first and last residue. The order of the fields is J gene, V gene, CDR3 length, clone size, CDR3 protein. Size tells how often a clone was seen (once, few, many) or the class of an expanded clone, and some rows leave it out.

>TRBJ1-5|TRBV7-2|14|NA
CASSLDRVERPQHF
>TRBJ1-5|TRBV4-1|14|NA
CASSPSPSFQPQHF
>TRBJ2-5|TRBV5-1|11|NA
CASRVVETQYF
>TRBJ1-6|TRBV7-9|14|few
CASIGTGINSPLHF
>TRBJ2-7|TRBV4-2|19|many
CASSQIGGGRTSGYYEQYF
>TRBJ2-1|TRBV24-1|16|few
CATSDWGTGAYNEQFF
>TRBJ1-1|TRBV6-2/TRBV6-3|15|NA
CASSYSRQAWKGAFF
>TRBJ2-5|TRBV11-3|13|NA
CASSDRAGETQYF
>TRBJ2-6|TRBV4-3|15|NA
CASGTRGSGANVLTF
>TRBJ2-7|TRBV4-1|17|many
CASSQEWTSGSSYEQYF
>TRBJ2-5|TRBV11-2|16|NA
CASSQASGGAGETQYF
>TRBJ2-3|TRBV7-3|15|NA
CASSSTGGSTDTQYF
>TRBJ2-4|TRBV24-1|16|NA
CATSEHLGGTKNIQYF
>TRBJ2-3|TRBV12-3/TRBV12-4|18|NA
CASSLTPGLAGVQDTQYF
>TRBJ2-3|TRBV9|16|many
CASSYPRGGYTDTQYF
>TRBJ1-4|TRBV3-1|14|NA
CASSQVVGGEKLFF
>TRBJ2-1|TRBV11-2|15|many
CASSLAQNRANEQFF
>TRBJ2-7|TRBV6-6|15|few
CASSYLAGVVYEQYF
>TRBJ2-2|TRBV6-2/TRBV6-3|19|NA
CASSYLGGGSFKDTGELFF
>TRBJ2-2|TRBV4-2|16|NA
CASSQAGTGAYGELFF
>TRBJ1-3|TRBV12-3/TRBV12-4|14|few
CASRLDSAGNTIYF
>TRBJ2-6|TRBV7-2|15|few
CASTSGYSGANVLTF
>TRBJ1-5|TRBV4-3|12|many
CASSQEGQPQHF
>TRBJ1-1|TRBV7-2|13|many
CASSLRGAQVAFF
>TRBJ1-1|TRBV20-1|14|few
CSAGDRAMNTEAFF
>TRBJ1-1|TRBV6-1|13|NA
CAVHLGVNTEAFF
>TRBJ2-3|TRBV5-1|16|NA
CASSSLLGTGSDTQYF
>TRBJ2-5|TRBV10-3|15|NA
CAISGPTGAGETQYF
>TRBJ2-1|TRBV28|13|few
CATGGKPADEQFF
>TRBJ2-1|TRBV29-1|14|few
CSVSGGGRNNEQFF